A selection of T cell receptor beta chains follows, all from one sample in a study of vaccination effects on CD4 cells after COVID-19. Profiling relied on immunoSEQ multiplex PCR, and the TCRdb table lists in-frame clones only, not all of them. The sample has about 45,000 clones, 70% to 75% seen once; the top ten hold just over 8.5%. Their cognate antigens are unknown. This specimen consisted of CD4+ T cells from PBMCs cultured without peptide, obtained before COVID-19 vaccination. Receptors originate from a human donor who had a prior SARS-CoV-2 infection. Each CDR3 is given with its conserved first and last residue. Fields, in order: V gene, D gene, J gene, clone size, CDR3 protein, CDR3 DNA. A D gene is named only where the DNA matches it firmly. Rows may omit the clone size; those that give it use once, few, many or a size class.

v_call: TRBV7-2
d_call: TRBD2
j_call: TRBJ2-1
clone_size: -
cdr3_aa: CASSPRPGLAGGLEFF
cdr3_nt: TGTGCCAGCAGCCCACGACCGGGACTAGCGGGGGGGCTGGAGTTCTTC

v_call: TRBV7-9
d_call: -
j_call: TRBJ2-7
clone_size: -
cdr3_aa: CASSPGRSLSYEQYF
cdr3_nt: TGTGCCAGCAGCCCGGGGCGGAGCCTTTCCTACGAGCAGTACTTC

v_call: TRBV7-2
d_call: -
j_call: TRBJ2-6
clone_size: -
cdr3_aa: CASSLQLSGANVLTF
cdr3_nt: TGTGCCAGCAGCTTACAACTGTCCGGGGCCAACGTCCTGACTTTC

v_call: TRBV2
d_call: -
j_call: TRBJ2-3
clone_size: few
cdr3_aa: CASTVPLTDTQYF
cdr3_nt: TGTGCCAGCACGGTTCCGTTGACAGATACGCAGTATTTT

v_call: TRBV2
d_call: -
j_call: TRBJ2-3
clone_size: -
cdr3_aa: CASRFDTDTQYF
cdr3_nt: TGTGCCAGCCGCTTCGACACAGATACGCAGTATTTT

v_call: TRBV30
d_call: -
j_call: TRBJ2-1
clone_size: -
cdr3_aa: CAWSVGSNEQFF
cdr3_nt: TGTGCCTGGAGTGTTGGTAGCAATGAGCAGTTCTTC

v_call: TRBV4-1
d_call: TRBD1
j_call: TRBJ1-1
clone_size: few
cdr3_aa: CASSPWWGQQNTEAFF
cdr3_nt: TGCGCCAGCAGCCCCTGGTGGGGACAGCAGAACACTGAAGCTTTCTTT

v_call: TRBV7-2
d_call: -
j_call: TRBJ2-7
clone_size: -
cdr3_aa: CASSLVSQTYEQYF
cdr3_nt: TGTGCCAGCAGCCTTGTGTCACAGACCTACGAGCAGTACTTC

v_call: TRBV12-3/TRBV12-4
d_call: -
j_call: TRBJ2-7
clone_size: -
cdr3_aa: CASSLGRGLRQYF
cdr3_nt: TGTGCCAGCAGTTTGGGCAGGGGCCTGAGGCAGTACTTC

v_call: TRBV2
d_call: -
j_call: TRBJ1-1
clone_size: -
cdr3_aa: CASSERGGTEAFF
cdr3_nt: TGTGCCAGCAGTGAAAGGGGGGGCACTGAAGCTTTCTTT

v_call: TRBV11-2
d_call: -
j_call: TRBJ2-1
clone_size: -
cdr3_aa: CASSVSGSLYNEQFF
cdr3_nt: TGTGCCAGCAGCGTCAGCGGGTCCCTCTACAATGAGCAGTTCTTC

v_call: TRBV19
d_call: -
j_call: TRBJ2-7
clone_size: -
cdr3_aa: CASSVGLPYEQYF
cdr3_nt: TGTGCCAGTAGTGTGGGTCTACCCTACGAGCAGTACTTC

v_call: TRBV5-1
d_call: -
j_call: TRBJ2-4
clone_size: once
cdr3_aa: CASSLWTIQEPTKNIQYF
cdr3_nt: TGCGCCAGCAGCTTGTGGACCATACAGGAGCCTACCAAAAACATTCAGTACTTC

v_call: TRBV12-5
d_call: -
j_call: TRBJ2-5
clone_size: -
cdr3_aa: CASATAGALETQYF
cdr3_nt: TGTGCTAGTGCCACTGCAGGGGCCCTGGAGACCCAGTACTTC

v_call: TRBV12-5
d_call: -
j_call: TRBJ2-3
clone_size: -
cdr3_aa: CASGLWDTQYF
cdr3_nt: TGTGCTAGTGGTTTGTGGGATACGCAGTATTTT

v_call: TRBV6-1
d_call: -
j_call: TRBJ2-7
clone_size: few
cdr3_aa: CASSDWNREKVHEQYF
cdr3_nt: TGTGCCAGCAGTGATTGGAACAGGGAGAAGGTCCACGAGCAGTACTTC

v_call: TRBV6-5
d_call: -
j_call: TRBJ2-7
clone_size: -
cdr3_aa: CASSYWGGEQYF
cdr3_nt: TGTGCCAGCAGTTACTGGGGTGGCGAGCAGTACTTC

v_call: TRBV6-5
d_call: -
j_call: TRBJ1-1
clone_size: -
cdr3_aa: CASSYVGGRAEAFF
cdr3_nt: TGTGCCAGCAGTTACGTTGGGGGGCGCGCTGAAGCTTTCTTT

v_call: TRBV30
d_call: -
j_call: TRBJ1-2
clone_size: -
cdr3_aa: CAWSVSQNYGYTF
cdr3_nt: TGTGCCTGGAGTGTAAGTCAGAACTATGGCTACACCTTC

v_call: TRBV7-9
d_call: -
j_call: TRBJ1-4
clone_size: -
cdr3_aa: CASSLDLNEKLFF
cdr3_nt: TGTGCCAGCAGCTTGGACTTAAATGAAAAACTGTTTTTT

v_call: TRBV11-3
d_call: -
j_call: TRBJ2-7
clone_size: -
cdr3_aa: CASSQNSNAYEQYF
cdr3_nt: TGTGCCAGCAGTCAGAACAGCAATGCCTACGAGCAGTACTTC

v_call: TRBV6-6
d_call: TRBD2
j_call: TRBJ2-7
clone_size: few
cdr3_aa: CASKTSGRDTYEQYF
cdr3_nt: TGTGCCAGCAAAACTAGCGGGCGGGACACCTACGAGCAGTACTTC

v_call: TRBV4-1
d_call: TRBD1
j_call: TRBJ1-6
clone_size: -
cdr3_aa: CASSQGQGDNSPLHF
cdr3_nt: TGCGCCAGCAGCCAAGGACAGGGAGATAATTCACCCCTCCACTTT

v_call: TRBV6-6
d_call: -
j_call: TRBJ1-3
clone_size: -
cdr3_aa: CASRAVLNTIYF
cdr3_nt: TGTGCCAGCCGCGCAGTACTAAACACCATATATTTT